This paragraph reports one T cell receptor beta chain. Its cognate antigen is unknown. This sample is part of a study of T cell repertoires in cytomegalovirus infection. Notes on the study in general: CMV carriers with the relevant HLA were identified by cumulative public TCR beta family frequency.

TCRdb passed the reads through MiXCR, listing each CDR3 protein once. The top ten clones hold about an eighth of a sample with 350,000 to 550,000 distinct CDR3 sequences, about a third of them seen once. The origin of this receptor is a human donor in good health (CMV status not recorded). Some clones in this sample may be carry-over from other donors' samples. Sequencing was done on a sample of PBMCs.

The CDR3 coding sequence is TGCAGTGCACAGACAGGGGGGAAGAACACTGAAGCTTTCTTT. It encodes CSAQTGGKNTEAFF. V usage is TRBV20-1 and J usage is TRBJ1-1, with 9 nucleotides matching TRBD1. V was pared by 6 bases and J by 1 base, with 6 bases of the junction left unmatched. The CDR3 runs to 14 residues. The germline V gene has CDR1 DFQATT and CDR2 SNEGSKA (reference sequence).